This is a list of T cell receptor beta chains from one sample in a study of blood T cell repertoires in COVID-19. The protocol was immunoSEQ multiplex PCR, while the TCRdb copy is restricted to in-frame clones and leaves out a portion. The table has a few hundred thousand clones, about 87% seen once. The sample was PBMCs or T cells enriched from blood (not recorded which). Source of these receptors: a man aged 25-45 years who had recovered from COVID-19. Both conserved end residues are part of each CDR3. The D gene is left open where the match is weak. Size is omitted from some rows. Given values are once, few, many or a class for expanded clones.

DNA	CDR3	D	V	J	length	size
TGCGCCAGCAGCTTGGATGCCAGGGGAAATAACTATGGCTACACCTTC	CASSLDARGNNYGYTF	-	TRBV5-1	TRBJ1-2	16	-
TGTGCCTGGAGTACAGGTTCCTACGAGCAGTACTTC	CAWSTGSYEQYF	-	TRBV30	TRBJ2-7	12	once
TGTGCCAGCAGCTGGGGGCCAGCCTTAATTAGCAATCAGCCCCAGCATTTT	CASSWGPALISNQPQHF	-	TRBV5-6	TRBJ1-5	17	-
TGTGCCAGCAGCTTAGAGGTTTCCCGCGGGGGGGCGTGGGAGCAGTTCTTC	CASSLEVSRGGAWEQFF	TRBD2	TRBV7-9	TRBJ2-1	17	-
TGTGCCAGCAGCTTAGATCGGGGGATCAACACTGAAGCTTTCTTT	CASSLDRGINTEAFF	-	TRBV7-8	TRBJ1-1	15	many
TGTGCCAGCAGCTTCCTACCGGGACTAGCGGGGGCCAATGAGCAGTTCTTC	CASSFLPGLAGANEQFF	TRBD2	TRBV7-9	TRBJ2-1	17	-
TGTGCCAGCAGCTTAGTCGGGAGGGATTCACCCCTCCACTTT	CASSLVGRDSPLHF	-	TRBV7-8	TRBJ1-6	14	-
TGTGCCACCAGTGAATTAGGGGGAGAGACCCAGTACTTC	CATSELGGETQYF	-	TRBV24-1	TRBJ2-5	13	-
TGTGCCAGCAGTTCCGTCAACGGTCAGCCCCAGCATTTT	CASSSVNGQPQHF	-	TRBV27	TRBJ1-5	13	-
TGTGCCAGCAGCAAGGGTCAAACGGGAAATGAGCAGTTCTTC	CASSKGQTGNEQFF	-	TRBV21-1	TRBJ2-1	14	-
TGTGCCAGCAGTTACAGCGGGGGAGGGGGCTACACCTTC	CASSYSGGGGYTF	-	TRBV6-5	TRBJ1-2	13	-
TGCGCCAGCAGCCCCGAGCTGGACAGGGAACAAGGCTACACCTTC	CASSPELDREQGYTF	TRBD1	TRBV5-1	TRBJ1-2	15	-
TGTGCCAGCAGCTCATTACAGGGGTCTGGAAACACCATATATTTT	CASSSLQGSGNTIYF	TRBD1	TRBV7-2	TRBJ1-3	15	-
TGCAGCGTTGAAGGTCAGAGGAGGGAGACCCAGTACTTC	CSVEGQRRETQYF	-	TRBV29-1	TRBJ2-5	13	-
TGTGCCAGCAGCCCTACCGGGACTAGCATCGTGGAGACCCAGTACTTC	CASSPTGTSIVETQYF	TRBD2	TRBV7-2	TRBJ2-5	16	-
TGTGCCAGCAGGGCCTCAGGGCTGGCTAATGAAAAACTGTTTTTT	CASRASGLANEKLFF	-	TRBV6-4	TRBJ1-4	15	once
TGCGCCAGCAGCCCTCGGGCCGACAGGCTCACAACCGGGGAGCTGTTTTTT	CASSPRADRLTTGELFF	-	TRBV4-1	TRBJ2-2	17	-
TGTGCCAGCAGAGGGACAGGGGGGAACACTGAAGCTTTCTTT	CASRGTGGNTEAFF	TRBD1	TRBV6-5	TRBJ1-1	14	-
TGTGCCAGCACCCCAGCGGGGTCCGCCTACACCTTC	CASTPAGSAYTF	-	TRBV6-6	TRBJ1-2	12	-
TGTGCCAGCAGTTACTCGAAGCCGGGATCTATGTCTGAAGCTTTCTTT	CASSYSKPGSMSEAFF	-	TRBV6-5	TRBJ1-1	16	-
TGTGCCAGCAGCCCTCAACAGGGGAACACTGAAGCTTTCTTT	CASSPQQGNTEAFF	-	TRBV11-2	TRBJ1-1	14	-
TGTGCCAGCAGTCGCGGATGGAACACTGAAGCTTTCTTT	CASSRGWNTEAFF	-	TRBV12-3/TRBV12-4	TRBJ1-1	13	-
TGTGCCAGCAGCCTACAGGGAAGTAATTCACCCCTCCACTTT	CASSLQGSNSPLHF	-	TRBV6-2/TRBV6-3	TRBJ1-6	14	-